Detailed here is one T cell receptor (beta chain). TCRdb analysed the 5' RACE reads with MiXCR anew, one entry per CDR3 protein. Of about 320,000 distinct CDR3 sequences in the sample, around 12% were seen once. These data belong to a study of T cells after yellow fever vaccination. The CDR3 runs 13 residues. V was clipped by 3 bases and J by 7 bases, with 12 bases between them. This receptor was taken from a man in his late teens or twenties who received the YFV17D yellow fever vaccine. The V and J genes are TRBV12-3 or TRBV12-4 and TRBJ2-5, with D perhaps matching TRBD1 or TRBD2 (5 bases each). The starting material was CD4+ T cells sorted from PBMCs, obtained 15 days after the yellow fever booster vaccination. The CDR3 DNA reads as TGTGCCAGCAGTTTGGGAAGGGACGGGACCCAGTACTTC. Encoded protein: CASSLGRDGTQYF.